This TCR beta chain emerged from a study of identifying expanded T cells in peripheral blood. General study results and limits: Technical replicates showed roughly 1.2 changed clones; around two weeks roughly 15; four weeks 19. Across healthy donors, higher total template counts meant significantly greater approximately 2-week count variance.

Trimming shortened V by 1 base and J by 0 bases, and 16 bases separated the two germline ends. The germline gives CDR1 SGHDN, CDR2 FVKESK. CDR3 length: 17 amino acids. In the case of this clone: Its specificity is unknown.

Repertoires were generated with immunoSEQ multiplex PCR, while TCRdb's copy carries only in-frame clones and drops some. The sample includes some 100,000 clones, 88% of them seen just once. The sequence was obtained from a person aged 18 to 75 in good health. This chain connects TRBV14 to TRBJ2-7; no firm D call. The sequencing sample was made of blood. The DNA of the CDR3 is TGTGCCAGCAGCCAAGTAGGCAACCGAGGTCCCTCCTACGAGCAGTACTTC. It specifies CASSQVGNRGPSYEQYF.